These 14 T cell receptor beta chains share one sample of origin, sequenced in a study of regulatory T cells in long-lasting Graves disease. Library construction for TCR beta used iRepertoire HTBI primers and Arm-PCR of CDR3 regions. MiXCR was run by TCRdb on the multiplex PCR reads, yielding one entry per CDR3 protein. The table includes roughly 450,000 distinct CDR3 sequences, roughly 20% detected once. Stated time point: persistent/refractory GD, antithyroid drugs over 5 years with positive TRAb. The TCR library was made from RNA that had been extracted from PBMCs in TRIzol. The starting material was peripheral blood mononuclear cells (PBMCs), obtained when the disease was refractory, from a patient treated with antithyroid drugs. The source of these receptors is a female donor with Graves disease.

Only a few counts were recorded for this clonotype. This chain links TRBV4-1 with TRBJ2-7; D gene uncertain. V lost 0 bases to trimming and J lost 2 bases, with 11 bases between them. The germline CDR1 and CDR2 sequences are MGHRA and YSYEKL. The CDR3 is made up of 15 amino acids. CDR3 coding DNA: TGCGCCAGCAGCCAAGATCCCGGGTTTACCTACGAGCAGTACTTC. Its translation is CASSQDPGFTYEQYF.

There are a few counts of this clonotype. This sequence joins TRBV7-9 and TRBJ2-5; D may be TRBD2 (5 bases). Trimming left V 0 bases short and J 5 bases short, with 13 bases between. This CDR3 spans 15 amino acids. Germline values: CDR1 SEHNR, CDR2 FQNEAQ (reference sequence). CDR3 protein: CASSLAGEGGETQYF. The CDR3 nucleotides read TGTGCCAGCAGCTTAGCTGGCGAGGGCGGGGAGACCCAGTACTTC.

The V call is TRBV19, the J call TRBJ2-7; D not certain. This CDR3 is 15 amino acids long. CDR1 is LNHDA and CDR2 is SQIVND in the germline V gene (reference sequence). Trimming removed 3 bases from V and 3 bases from J, with 15 bases in between. Here the CDR3 reads CASSIQLGPDYEQYF. The CDR3 bases are TGTGCCAGTAGTATTCAATTAGGACCAGACTACGAGCAGTACTTC. Based on the CDR3 plus reference TRBV19 and TRBJ2-7, the full variable domain is DGGITQSPKYLFRKEGQNVTLSCEQNLNHDAMYWYRQDPGQGLRLIYYSQIVNDFQKGDIAEGYSVSREKKESFPLTVTSAQKNPTAFYLCASSIQLGPDYEQYFGPGTRLTVT.

This clonotype was found many times. The chain has TRBV12-3 or TRBV12-4 and TRBJ2-7, with 9 bases that match TRBD2. The length of the CDR3 is 16 residues. V lost 7 bases to trimming and J lost 0 bases; unmatched junction nucleotides: 10. CDR3 region: CASTNSGSSFSYEQYF. CDR3 coding DNA: TGTGCCAGCACCAATAGCGGGAGTTCCTTCTCCTACGAGCAGTACTTC.

The chain uses TRBV27 and TRBJ2-2, with unresolved D. Trimming took 5 bases from V and 0 from J, leaving 19 bases between them. The germline gives CDR1 MNHEY, CDR2 SMNVEV (reference sequence). This CDR3 spans 18 amino acids. CDR3 DNA sequence: TGTGCCAGCAGTCCTACATCGGCGGTTTACGCGAACACCGGGGAGCTGTTTTTT. It codes for CASSPTSAVYANTGELFF.

V is TRBV7-3 and J is TRBJ2-2; 9 bases agree with TRBD2. The V gene's germline CDR1 is SGHTA and CDR2 FQGTGA. This CDR3 has 16 residues. V lost 4 bases and J lost 2; bases outside the gene matches: 5. CDR3 sequence: CASSYASGINTGELFF. Here the CDR3 DNA reads TGTGCCAGCAGCTACGCTAGCGGGATAAACACCGGGGAGCTGTTTTTT.

In this sample, this clonotype turned up many times. In DNA form, the CDR3 reads TGTGCCAGCAGGAGACTAGCGGGAGAGAAGGGCACCTACGAGCAGTACTTC. Encoded protein: CASRRLAGEKGTYEQYF. This sequence joins TRBV27 and TRBJ2-7; 12 positions match TRBD2. V shed 6 bases, J shed 2 bases, and the junction held 11 bases outside the gene matches. The CDR3 is 17 amino acids. Germline lookup yields CDR1 MNHEY and CDR2 SMNVEV (reference sequence).

A remark on this clonotype: A read error may be the cause here, since a much bigger clone is one base away. This rearrangement joins TRBV20-1 to TRBJ1-1; D is ambiguous. This CDR3 has 12 amino acids. Between the trimmed V and J ends, which lost 3 bases and 4 bases, there was a span of 9 bases. Germline V gene data show CDR1 as DFQATT and CDR2 as SNEGSKA (reference sequence). The CDR3 DNA follows: TGCAGTGCTAGCCAGGCGAGCACTGAAGCTTTCTTT. Amino acids: CSASQASTEAFF.

This clonotype was seen a handful of times. The gene calls are TRBV6-5 and TRBJ1-5; maybe TRBD1 (6 bases). V was clipped by 1 base and J by 5 bases, with 12 bases between them. Germline-derived CDR1 and CDR2 are MNHEY and SVGAGI. The CDR3 consists of 15 residues. DNA for the CDR3: TGTGCCAGCAGTTACTTGTGGGACATCTATCAGCCCCAGCATTTT. This gives the protein CASSYLWDIYQPQHF.

The sample holds a few counts of this clonotype. The rearrangement uses TRBV24-1 and TRBJ2-3; D perhaps matches TRBD1 (6 bases). Germline V gene data show CDR1 as KGHDR and CDR2 as SFDVKD. V lost 6 bases to trimming and J lost 6 bases, with 15 bases between them. The CDR3 runs to 14 residues. DNA of the CDR3: TGTGCCACCAGTACTATCAGGGGATTGGATACGCAGTATTTT. This encodes CATSTIRGLDTQYF.

This clonotype occurred a few times. The chain has TRBV6-1 and TRBJ2-7, with TRBD1 matching over 8 bases. The ends lost 8 bases at V and 3 bases at J; junction bases unmatched: 9. The CDR3 totals 14 residues. Germline loops: CDR1 MNHNS, CDR2 SASEGT. CDR3 nucleotides: TGTGCCAGCTCGCCGGGACAGGCACTCTACGAGCAGTACTTC. It encodes CASSPGQALYEQYF.

This clonotype was seen ten or more times. This CDR3 reads CASSQDRSVSGGYTF. In DNA form, the CDR3 reads TGCGCCAGCAGCCAAGACCGGTCAGTTTCGGGTGGCTACACCTTC. V gene TRBV4-1 combines with J gene TRBJ1-2, with unresolved D. The CDR3 has 15 residues. The V end was cut by 0 bases, the J end by 7 bases, with 15 bases between. Germline V gives CDR1 MGHRA, CDR2 YSYEKL.

The chain joins TRBV5-5 to TRBJ2-5; D is perhaps TRBD1 (5 bases). Germline CDR1 reads SGHKS; CDR2 reads YYEKEE (reference sequence). This CDR3 is built from 14 residues. V lost 1 base, J lost 3 bases, and 10 bases lay in between. The CDR3 sequence: CASSLLGREETQYF. CDR3 sequence (DNA): TGTGCCAGCAGCTTGCTTGGCAGGGAAGAGACCCAGTACTTC.

V usage is TRBV28 and J usage is TRBJ2-1; TRBD2 is a possible D gene (6 bases). The germline V gene has CDR1 MDHEN and CDR2 SYDVKM. This CDR3 has 12 amino acids. The ends were cut back, 6 bases at V and 10 bases at J, with 13 bases in the middle. The CDR3 region is CASRDGGREQFF. In nucleotides, the CDR3 is TGTGCCAGCAGGGATGGGGGGAGGGAGCAGTTCTTC. Using reference TRBV28 and TRBJ2-1 for the parts outside the CDR3, the full variable domain is DVKVTQSSRYLVKRTGEKVFLECVQDMDHENMFWYRQDPGLGLRLIYFSYDVKMKEKGDIPEGYSVSREKKERFSLILESASTNQTSMYLCASRDGGREQFFGPGTRLTVL.